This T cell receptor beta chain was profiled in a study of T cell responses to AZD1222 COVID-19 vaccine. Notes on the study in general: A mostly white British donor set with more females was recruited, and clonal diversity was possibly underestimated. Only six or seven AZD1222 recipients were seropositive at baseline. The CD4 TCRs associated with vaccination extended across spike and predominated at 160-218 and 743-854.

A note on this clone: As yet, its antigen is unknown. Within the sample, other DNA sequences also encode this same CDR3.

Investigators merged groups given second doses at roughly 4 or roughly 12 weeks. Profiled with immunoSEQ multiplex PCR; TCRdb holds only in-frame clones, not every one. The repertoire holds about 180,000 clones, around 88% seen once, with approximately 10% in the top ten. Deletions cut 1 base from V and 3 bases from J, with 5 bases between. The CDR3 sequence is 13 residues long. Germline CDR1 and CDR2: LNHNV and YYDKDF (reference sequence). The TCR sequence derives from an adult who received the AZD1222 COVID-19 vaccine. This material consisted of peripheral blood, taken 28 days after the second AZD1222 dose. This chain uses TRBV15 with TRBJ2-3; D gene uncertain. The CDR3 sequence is CATSRGGTDTQYF. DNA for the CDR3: TGTGCCACCAGCAGAGGCGGTACAGATACGCAGTATTTT.